This is a list of T cell receptor beta chains from one sample in a study of blood T cell repertoires in COVID-19. Libraries were prepared by immunoSEQ multiplex PCR; TCRdb keeps only in-frame clonotypes and omits some of them. The table shows some 160,000 clones, with 80% to 85% occurring only once. Sequencing used peripheral blood. Receptor source: a man between 65 and 79 years old with active or convalescent COVID-19. CDR3s include the opening cysteine and the closing phenylalanine or tryptophan. Each record gives: clone size, V gene, D gene, J gene, CDR3 DNA, CDR3 protein. The D gene is left open where the match is weak. Expanded clones are given a class, and other clones once, few, many or no size at all.

.,TRBV28,.,TRBJ2-7,TGTGCCAGCAGTACCTCCGGGACACCTTACTACGAGCAGTACTTC,CASSTSGTPYYEQYF
.,TRBV3-1/TRBV3-2,.,TRBJ1-2,TGTGCCAGCAGCCAAGTAACAGCTAACTATGGCTACACCTTC,CASSQVTANYGYTF
.,TRBV5-4,TRBD2,TRBJ2-1,TGTGCCAGCAGCAGCTTGGGTGGACTAGCGCAGAACTACAATGAGCAGTTCTTC,CASSSLGGLAQNYNEQFF
.,TRBV3-1/TRBV3-2,.,TRBJ1-2,TGTGCCAGCAGCACTCAGGGTTTGGATTATGGCTACACCTTC,CASSTQGLDYGYTF
.,TRBV6-6,.,TRBJ2-4,TGTGCCAGCAATGACGGCGGGGGCGGGAACATTCAGTACTTC,CASNDGGGGNIQYF
.,TRBV29-1,.,TRBJ2-5,TGCAGCGTCCCCGGACTGGTCGGCAGGGAGACCCAGTACTTC,CSVPGLVGRETQYF
.,TRBV5-4,TRBD1,TRBJ2-1,TGTGCCAGCAGCTTTGATAGTGAGGGACAGACCCAGTTCTTC,CASSFDSEGQTQFF
.,TRBV11-2,.,TRBJ1-3,TGTGCCAGCAGCTTGTACACAGCTGGAAACACCATATATTTT,CASSLYTAGNTIYF
.,TRBV7-9,.,TRBJ2-2,TGTGCCAGCAGCTTCGGGTCGGTCCGGGGGAAAACGAACACCGGGGAGCTGTTTTTT,CASSFGSVRGKTNTGELFF
.,TRBV9,TRBD1,TRBJ1-4,TGTGCCACTACTATTCCAGGGGGCAAGGAAAAACTGTTTTTT,CATTIPGGKEKLFF
many,TRBV27,.,TRBJ1-2,TGTGCCAGCAGTTTAAGGGAGAACTATGGCTACACCTTC,CASSLRENYGYTF
.,TRBV6-5,TRBD1,TRBJ2-1,TGTGCCAGCAGTTCGTCCCGGGACAGCCCATACAATGAGCAGTTCTTC,CASSSSRDSPYNEQFF
.,TRBV7-9,TRBD1,TRBJ1-1,TGTGCCAGCAGCGAACAGGGGTTAGCTTTCTTT,CASSEQGLAFF
.,TRBV7-9,.,TRBJ1-1,TGTGCCAGCAGCGGTGTCCGGGGGGTTAACACTGAAGCTTTCTTT,CASSGVRGVNTEAFF
.,TRBV29-1,.,TRBJ1-4,TGCAGCGTCCCGACCCAAGACAGGACAACTAATGAAAAACTGTTTTTT,CSVPTQDRTTNEKLFF
.,TRBV6-6,.,TRBJ2-2,TGTGCCAGCAGTACCCCAGACACCGGGGAGCTGTTTTTT,CASSTPDTGELFF
.,TRBV5-4,TRBD1,TRBJ2-1,TGTGCCAGCAGCTTAGCTGACAGGGTCAATGGTGAGCAGTTCTTC,CASSLADRVNGEQFF
.,TRBV9,TRBD2,TRBJ2-7,TGTGCCAGCAGCCAATCTTTGGGTAGCGGGATATATGAGCAGTACTTC,CASSQSLGSGIYEQYF
.,TRBV6-5,.,TRBJ2-1,TGTGCCAGCAGACACCGGGACACAGACAATGAGCAGTTCTTC,CASRHRDTDNEQFF
.,TRBV6-2/TRBV6-3,TRBD1,TRBJ1-5,TGTGCCAGCAGTTTGGGACAGGGGAATCAGCCCCAGCATTTT,CASSLGQGNQPQHF
.,TRBV9,.,TRBJ2-3,TGTGCCAGCAGCGTAATAGGGGACACAGATACGCAGTATTTT,CASSVIGDTDTQYF
.,TRBV18,.,TRBJ1-5,TGTGCCAGCTCACCACGTGTCGAGGCTCCCCAGCATTTT,CASSPRVEAPQHF
.,TRBV10-2,TRBD1,TRBJ1-4,TGCGCCAGCAGTGCGACAGGGGGGGATGAAAAACTGTTTTTT,CASSATGGDEKLFF
.,TRBV9,.,TRBJ1-6,TGTGCCAGCAGCGTCGACACGGCACCAAGTTCACCCCTCCACTTT,CASSVDTAPSSPLHF
few,TRBV15,.,TRBJ1-1,TGTGCCACCAGCAGAGCGGGGGGAGTGGGGGCTTTCTTT,CATSRAGGVGAFF
.,TRBV11-2,.,TRBJ1-2,TGTGCCAGCAGCTTAGATCACAGGAGCTATGGCTACACCTTC,CASSLDHRSYGYTF
once,TRBV5-6,.,TRBJ1-3,TGTGCCAGCAGCTTCGAAAGCCTCTCTGGAAACACCATATATTTT,CASSFESLSGNTIYF
.,TRBV14,.,TRBJ2-5,TGTGCCAGCAGCCGGGGCGGAAGAGAGACCCAGTACTTC,CASSRGGRETQYF
.,TRBV7-3,.,TRBJ2-1,TGTGCCAGCAGCCCCTCAGGGGAGGGAGAGCAGTTCTTC,CASSPSGEGEQFF
.,TRBV2,TRBD2,TRBJ2-5,TGTGCCAGCAGTGTTGCGGGGGGGAACCGGGCCCAGTACTTC,CASSVAGGNRAQYF
once,TRBV6-6,.,TRBJ1-1,TGTGCCAGCAGTTACGTCGCAGGCGGGACTGAAGCTTTCTTT,CASSYVAGGTEAFF
.,TRBV28,.,TRBJ1-2,TGTGCCAGCAGTTCCAAGACCGGGAGAGGCCTTGGCTACACCTTC,CASSSKTGRGLGYTF
.,TRBV7-2,TRBD2,TRBJ2-5,TGTGCCAGCAGCTTAAGGGTCCTGCGGGAGGGATCAGAGACCCAGTACTTC,CASSLRVLREGSETQYF
.,TRBV11-3,TRBD2,TRBJ2-1,TGTGCCAGCAGCTTAAACGCGGGACTAGCGGGGTGGAACTCCTACAATGAGCAGTTCTTC,CASSLNAGLAGWNSYNEQFF
few,TRBV7-9,TRBD1,TRBJ2-5,TGTGCCAGCAGCTTCGGGACAGGGAGAGGGGAAGAGACCCAGTACTTC,CASSFGTGRGEETQYF
.,TRBV7-9,TRBD2,TRBJ2-5,TGTGCCAGCAGCCGCCCGGGGGGGAAAGAGACCCAGTACTTC,CASSRPGGKETQYF
.,TRBV6-6,.,TRBJ1-3,TGTGCCAGCATCAAAGGGGTGGGATACTCTGGAAACACCATATATTTT,CASIKGVGYSGNTIYF
.,TRBV2,.,TRBJ1-3,TGTGCCAGCGCGCGCTCTGGAAACACCATATATTTT,CASARSGNTIYF
.,TRBV5-1,.,TRBJ2-1,TGCGCCAGCACAATCTTGGGCAATCCCAATGAGCAGTTCTTC,CASTILGNPNEQFF
.,TRBV27,.,TRBJ2-2,TGTGCCAGCACCCTGAGACAATCGGCCACCGGGGAGCTGTTTTTT,CASTLRQSATGELFF
.,TRBV27,.,TRBJ2-6,TGTGCCAGCAGTAGCAGGACCTTGGGAGCCTCTGGGGCCAACGTCCTGACTTTC,CASSSRTLGASGANVLTF
.,TRBV20-1,.,TRBJ2-1,TGCAGTGCTGCTGGCCACAATGAGCAGTTCTTC,CSAAGHNEQFF
.,TRBV3-1/TRBV3-2,.,TRBJ1-2,TGTGCCAGCAGCCGGCGACAGGCCTCCTATGGCTACACCTTC,CASSRRQASYGYTF
.,TRBV19,.,TRBJ1-4,TGTGCCAGTAGAGCCAACCTCGGGAACTTGGGGGGATTTAATGAAAAACTGTTTTTT,CASRANLGNLGGFNEKLFF
.,TRBV4-1,TRBD2,TRBJ2-3,TGCGCCAGCAGCCAGAGCGGACTAGCGGGGAGCACAGATACGCAGTATTTT,CASSQSGLAGSTDTQYF
.,TRBV7-3,.,TRBJ2-1,TGTGCCAGCAGCTTTGGCGGGACCACTACCAATGAGCAGTTCTTC,CASSFGGTTTNEQFF
.,TRBV12-3/TRBV12-4,TRBD1,TRBJ2-7,TGTGCCACCGGACAGGGTTCCTACGAGCAGTACTTC,CATGQGSYEQYF
once,TRBV18,.,TRBJ1-1,TGTGCCAGCTCACGTCAGGGTTGGCAGGGGAACATGAACACTGAAGCTTTCTTT,CASSRQGWQGNMNTEAFF
.,TRBV28,.,TRBJ2-4,TGTGCCAGCAGTTTGGGCGGGACCGCCAAAAACATTCAGTACTTC,CASSLGGTAKNIQYF
.,TRBV11-2,TRBD2,TRBJ2-7,TGTGCCAGCAGCTTAGGGCTTAGCGGGAGTTACGAGCAGTACTTC,CASSLGLSGSYEQYF
.,TRBV3-1/TRBV3-2,TRBD2,TRBJ2-3,TGTGCCAGCAGCCGGACTAGCGGGAGTAGCACAGATACGCAGTATTTT,CASSRTSGSSTDTQYF
.,TRBV4-3,.,TRBJ2-7,TGCGCCAGCAGCCAAAGGACTGGAGGGTACTACGAGCAGTACTTC,CASSQRTGGYYEQYF
.,TRBV4-3,TRBD2,TRBJ2-2,TGCGCCAGCAGCCAACCCGGGACTAGCGGGGTCAACACCGGGGAGCTGTTTTTT,CASSQPGTSGVNTGELFF
.,TRBV4-1,TRBD2,TRBJ2-3,TGCGCCAGCAGCCATCACGGGAGGGCGGGTGTCGATACGCAGTATTTT,CASSHHGRAGVDTQYF
once,TRBV20-1,.,TRBJ2-4,TGCAGTGCTAGTCGGGGGGCCGGCGGGGCCAAAAACATTCAGTACTTC,CSASRGAGGAKNIQYF
.,TRBV5-8,.,TRBJ2-7,TGTGCCAGCCACCGGGACAACTCCTACGAGCAGTACTTC,CASHRDNSYEQYF
.,TRBV7-2,TRBD1,TRBJ1-1,TGTGCCAGCAGCCTGGACAGGGGGATCACTGAAGCTTTCTTT,CASSLDRGITEAFF
.,TRBV7-9,.,TRBJ1-2,TGTGCCAGCAGCTTAGGCGACATCCGGAACTATGGCTACACCTTC,CASSLGDIRNYGYTF
.,TRBV6-1,TRBD1,TRBJ2-7,TGTGCCAGCAGTGAAAGGGACAGGGGGCGACAGTACTTC,CASSERDRGRQYF